This T cell receptor beta chain stems from a study of beta chain features in type 1 diabetes. General study findings and limits: In every one of the four CD4+ subsets, TCRB CDR3s were moderately but significantly shorter in Type 1 diabetes patients.

The entirety of the isolated RNA underwent reverse transcription, so expressed TCRB transcripts were sequenced. TCRdb's copy holds only in-frame clones and misses some; the assay was immunoSEQ multiplex PCR. Of around 340,000 clones listed, roughly a fifth were seen once; the top ten hold roughly 0.045%. This clone turned up a few times. The target antigen is unknown. The sequence came from a woman under 30 in good health. Sequenced material: naive CD4+ T cells from blood.

DNA of the CDR3: TGCAGCGCCCCATGGGACAGGCGCCTTGAGAATGAGCAGTTCTTC. Amino acid sequence: CSAPWDRRLENEQFF. J is TRBJ2-1 and V is TRBV29-1; TRBD1 aligns across 8 bases. V was pared by 7 bases and J by 7 bases, with 15 bases of the junction left unmatched. The length of the CDR3 is 15 residues. Germline loops: CDR1 SQVTM, CDR2 ANQGSEA.